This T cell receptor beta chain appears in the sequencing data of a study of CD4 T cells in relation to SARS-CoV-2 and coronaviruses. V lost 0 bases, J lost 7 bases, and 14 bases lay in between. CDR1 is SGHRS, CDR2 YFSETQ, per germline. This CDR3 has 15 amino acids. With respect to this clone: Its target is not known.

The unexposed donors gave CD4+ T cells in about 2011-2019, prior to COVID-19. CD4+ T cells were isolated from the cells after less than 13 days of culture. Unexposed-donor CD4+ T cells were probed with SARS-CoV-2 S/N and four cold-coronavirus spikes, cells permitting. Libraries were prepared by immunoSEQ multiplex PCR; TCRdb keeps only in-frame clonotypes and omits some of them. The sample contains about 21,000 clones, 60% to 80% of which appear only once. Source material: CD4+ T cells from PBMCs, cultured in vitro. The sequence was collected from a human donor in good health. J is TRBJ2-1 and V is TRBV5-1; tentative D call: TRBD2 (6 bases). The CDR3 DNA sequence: TGCGCCAGCAGCTTGGGACCTTCGCGGGAAAATGAGCAGTTCTTC. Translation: CASSLGPSRENEQFF.